Listed here are 27 T cell receptor beta chains from one sample, sequenced in a study of shared clonotypes between healthy human individuals. TCRdb keeps only in-frame clones here, not all; method: immunoSEQ multiplex PCR. The table shows nearly 2 million clones, with roughly 95% occurring only once. Naive CD8 cells, CD45RO-negative and positively selected for CCR7, excluded terminally differentiated effector memory CD45RA+ cells. The sequenced sample consisted of naive CD8+ T cells sorted from blood. Every receptor here comes from a man between 18 and 35 years old in good health.

The genes are TRBV13 and TRBJ1-6; D is unclear. CDR3 size: 16 residues. CDR1 is PRHDT and CDR2 is FYEKMQ in the germline V gene (reference sequence). V was trimmed by 0 bases and J by 4 bases, leaving 10 bases between them. The CDR3 nucleotides are TGTGCCAGCAGCTTAGGCGGCCAGCAGTATAATTCACCCCTCCACTTT. Translation gives CASSLGGQQYNSPLHF.

V and J are TRBV20-1 and TRBJ1-2; D unclear. CDR1 and CDR2 from the germline V gene are DFQATT and SNEGSKA (reference sequence). V lost 4 bases, J lost 8 bases, and 8 bases lay in between. The CDR3 loop spans 10 amino acids. The CDR3 DNA sequence: TGCAGTGCTACGGGGAACGGCTACACCTTC. This translates into CSATGNGYTF.

V gene TRBV7-8 combines with J gene TRBJ2-7; the D gene could be TRBD1 or TRBD2 (5 bases each). Per the germline V gene, CDR1 is SGHVS and CDR2 is FQNEAQ. V lost 3 bases and J lost 3, with 15 bases in between. The CDR3 runs 15 residues. The CDR3 DNA reads TGTGCCAGCAGCTTCAGTGGGGGACCTTACTACGAGCAGTACTTC. Translated: CASSFSGGPYYEQYF.

The chain combines TRBV5-1 with TRBJ2-1; 8 positions agree with TRBD2. The CDR3 sequence is 16 residues long. Germline CDR1 is SGHRS and CDR2 is YFSETQ. V was clipped by 4 bases and J by 2 bases; unmatched bases: 8. This CDR3 is CASSDLSGAPYNEQFF. The CDR3 DNA is TGCGCCAGCAGCGACCTTAGCGGGGCCCCCTACAATGAGCAGTTCTTC. Complete variable domain (other parts from reference TRBV5-1 and TRBJ2-1): KAGVTQTPRYLIKTRGQQVTLSCSPISGHRSVSWYQQTPGQGLQFLFEYFSETQRNKGNFPGRFSGRQFSNSRSEMNVSTLELGDSALYLCASSDLSGAPYNEQFFGPGTRLTVL.

This sequence joins TRBV6-6 and TRBJ1-2; no definite D call. The germline CDR1 and CDR2 sequences are MNHNY and SVGAGI (reference sequence). This CDR3 contains 13 residues. Trimming pared 7 bases from V and 1 base from J, leaving 10 bases between. The CDR3 bases are TGTGCCAGCACTCACAGCCTTAACTATGGCTACACCTTC. Protein sequence: CASTHSLNYGYTF.

The rearrangement uses TRBV7-2 and TRBJ2-7; D gene uncertain. The CDR3 is 14 residues long. Germline V gene data show CDR1 as SGHTA and CDR2 as FQGNSA. The V end lost 5 bases, the J end lost 3 bases, and 14 bases lay between the germline ends. In DNA, the CDR3 is TGTGCCAGCAGCACCCCGGACCATATCTACGAGCAGTACTTC. Its translation: CASSTPDHIYEQYF.

The CDR3 loop reads CASNSGGYQIGYEQYF. CDR3 bases: TGTGCCAGCAATTCAGGCGGCTACCAGATTGGCTACGAGCAGTACTTC. The V call is TRBV13, the J call TRBJ2-7, with no clear D. The germline V and J ends were trimmed by 7 bases and 3 bases, with 22 bases remaining between them. In germline, CDR1 is PRHDT, CDR2 FYEKMQ (reference sequence). The CDR3 has 16 residues.

The chain uses TRBV25-1 and TRBJ2-2; 11 bases align to TRBD2. The CDR3 runs 17 residues. Unmatched junction bases numbered 13, after V lost 5 bases and J lost 8 bases. Germline values: CDR1 MGHDK, CDR2 SYGVNS. The chain's CDR3 is CASSTGPRTSGRGELFF. Written as DNA, the CDR3 is TGTGCCAGCAGTACGGGACCGCGGACTAGCGGGCGAGGGGAGCTGTTTTTT.

This CDR3 reads CASSAGFSSYNEQFF. In nucleotides, the CDR3 is TGTGCCAGCAGTGCAGGGTTTAGCTCCTACAATGAGCAGTTCTTC. This chain uses TRBV2 with TRBJ2-1, with a weak D call TRBD1 (5 bases). V was pared by 4 bases and J by 0 bases, with 10 bases between. This CDR3 has 15 residues. CDR1 SNHLY and CDR2 FYNNEI come from the germline V gene.

This chain links TRBV27 with TRBJ2-7; D gene uncertain. Trimming pared 0 bases from V and 6 bases from J, leaving 15 bases between. Germline loops: CDR1 MNHEY, CDR2 SMNVEV (reference sequence). This CDR3 contains 15 residues. CDR3 residues: CASSLSGPYTGEQYF. CDR3 nucleotides: TGTGCCAGCAGTTTATCCGGGCCCTACACTGGCGAGCAGTACTTC.

This chain uses TRBV4-1 with TRBJ1-2; no firm D call. V lost 0 bases to trimming and J lost 1 base, with 9 bases between them. CDR1 is MGHRA, CDR2 YSYEKL, per germline. CDR3 length equals 15 residues. CDR3 sequence reads: CASSQDPALNYGYTF. The CDR3 DNA reads TGCGCCAGCAGCCAAGATCCCGCACTTAACTATGGCTACACCTTC.

The sample holds one count of this clone. The chain employs TRBV5-4 and TRBJ2-1, with no clear D. The V and J ends lost 0 bases and 4 bases respectively, with 8 bases between them. Germline CDR1 reads SGHNT; CDR2 reads YYREEE (reference sequence). There are 14 residues in the CDR3. The CDR3 DNA reads TGTGCCAGCAGCTTGGGCGCCGGTTACAATGAGCAGTTCTTC. This sequence encodes CASSLGAGYNEQFF.

The chain recombines TRBV9 with TRBJ1-4, with D perhaps matching TRBD1 (5 bases). In germline, CDR1 is SGDLS, CDR2 YYNGEE. The ends were cut back, 0 bases at V and 7 bases at J, with 13 bases in the middle. The CDR3 has 15 residues. The CDR3 bases are TGTGCCAGCAGCGTAGCAGGGTTTGTGTCTGAAAAACTGTTTTTT. It translates to CASSVAGFVSEKLFF.

The rearrangement uses TRBV9 and TRBJ2-7; D gene uncertain. V lost 5 bases and J lost 1, with 13 bases in between. The germline CDR1 and CDR2 sequences are SGDLS and YYNGEE. This CDR3 region has 14 residues. The CDR3 DNA is TGTGCCAGCAGTAGAGAGGACCCATCCTACGAGCAGTACTTC. It is translated as CASSREDPSYEQYF.

The rearrangement uses TRBV9 and TRBJ2-1; 8 nucleotides line up with TRBD2. Germline loops: CDR1 SGDLS, CDR2 YYNGEE. CDR3 length: 16 amino acids. Germline trimming cut 0 bases from V and 6 bases from J; bases unmatched to any gene: 8. The CDR3 sequence: CASSVVAGGMFNEQFF. The CDR3 coding sequence is TGTGCCAGCAGCGTAGTTGCGGGAGGTATGTTCAATGAGCAGTTCTTC.

The chain's CDR3 is CASSFLGGGSYNEQFF. In DNA form, the CDR3 reads TGTGCCAGCAGTTTCTTAGGGGGAGGATCCTACAATGAGCAGTTCTTC. This sequence joins TRBV27 and TRBJ2-1; D might be TRBD1 or TRBD2, each matching 6 bases. The CDR3 length is 16 residues. CDR1 and CDR2 from the germline V gene are MNHEY and SMNVEV (reference sequence). V was trimmed by 3 bases and J by 1 base, leaving 13 bases between them.

The chain is built from TRBV23-1 and TRBJ2-5; D not certain. TRBV23-1 is an open reading frame whose function is uncertain. Deletions cut 0 bases from V and 2 bases from J, with 7 bases between. The CDR3 contains 14 residues. Written as DNA, the CDR3 is TGCGCCAGCAGTCAATCTTATCTGCAAGAGACCCAGTACTTC. This translates into CASSQSYLQETQYF.

The gene calls are TRBV7-9 and TRBJ2-1, with D tentatively TRBD2 (6 bases). Germline CDR1 is SEHNR and CDR2 is FQNEAQ (reference sequence). V lost 5 bases to trimming and J lost 1 base, with 12 bases between them. This CDR3 is 15 amino acids long. CDR3 region: CASSHIAESYNEQFF. The CDR3 nucleotides are TGTGCCAGCAGCCATATAGCGGAGTCCTACAATGAGCAGTTCTTC.

This clone has just one count. The CDR3 DNA reads as TGTGCCAGTAGTAGCTCCGGGACCCAGAACACTGAAGCTTTCTTT. Amino acid sequence: CASSSSGTQNTEAFF. V and J are TRBV19 and TRBJ1-1; possibly TRBD1 for D (5 bases). Trimming stripped 4 bases from V and 1 base from J, with 13 bases between. Germline V gives CDR1 LNHDA, CDR2 SQIVND (reference sequence). The CDR3 has 15 residues.

The V gene is TRBV9, the J gene TRBJ1-5; D unclear. From germline, CDR1 is SGDLS and CDR2 YYNGEE. The CDR3 contains 15 residues. V lost 0 bases and J lost 3, with 10 bases in between. The DNA of the CDR3 is TGTGCCAGCAGCGTAGAAGGGCGAGACAATCAGCCCCAGCATTTT. It specifies CASSVEGRDNQPQHF. Supplemented by reference TRBV9 and TRBJ1-5, the full variable domain reads DSGVTQTPKHLITATGQRVTLRCSPRSGDLSVYWYQQSLDQGLQFLIQYYNGEERAKGNILERFSAQQFPDLHSELNLSSLELGDSALYFCASSVEGRDNQPQHFGDGTRLSIL.

This rearrangement joins TRBV7-8 to TRBJ2-3; 10 nucleotides agree with TRBD2. V lost 8 bases and J lost 1; bases outside the gene matches: 9. CDR1 and CDR2 from the germline V gene are SGHVS and FQNEAQ. This CDR3 has 16 residues. The DNA of the CDR3 is TGTGCCAGCTCCTGGGCACTAGCGGGGCGCACAGATACGCAGTATTTT. It encodes CASSWALAGRTDTQYF.

This chain links TRBV5-1 with TRBJ1-1; 7 bases are a match to TRBD1. CDR3 size: 14 residues. Trimming at V came to 4 bases and at J to 2 bases, leaving 5 bases not matched to a gene. The germline CDR1 and CDR2 sequences are SGHRS and YFSETQ. The CDR3 DNA follows: TGCGCCAGCAGCCCAAACAGGGGTAACACTGAAGCTTTCTTT. The encoded protein is CASSPNRGNTEAFF. Looking up the rest from reference TRBV5-1 and TRBJ1-1 gives the full variable domain: KAGVTQTPRYLIKTRGQQVTLSCSPISGHRSVSWYQQTPGQGLQFLFEYFSETQRNKGNFPGRFSGRQFSNSRSEMNVSTLELGDSALYLCASSPNRGNTEAFFGQGTRLTVV.

J is TRBJ2-2 and V is TRBV29-1; 7 nucleotides line up with TRBD2. The CDR3 covers 18 residues. After removal of 0 bases from V and 3 bases from J, the junction contained 13 bases not matched to a gene. From germline, CDR1 is SQVTM and CDR2 ANQGSEA. The chain's CDR3 is CSVEDLRGRGTDTGELFF. In DNA form, the CDR3 reads TGCAGCGTTGAAGATCTTCGAGGGAGGGGTACGGACACCGGGGAGCTGTTTTTT.

CDR3 nucleotides: TGTGCCAGCAGCTTAAGTTCAGGACTATATTCCTACGAGCAGTACTTC. Protein product: CASSLSSGLYSYEQYF. The chain has TRBV7-9 and TRBJ2-7, with D possibly matching TRBD2 (6 bases). From germline, CDR1 is SEHNR and CDR2 FQNEAQ (reference sequence). V shed 2 bases and J shed 1 base, with 15 bases lying between them. CDR3 length equals 16 residues.

The chain has TRBV7-9 and TRBJ1-3; D remains ambiguous. Looked up from germline, CDR1 is SEHNR and CDR2 is FQNEAQ (reference sequence). Trimming stripped 5 bases from V and 7 bases from J, with 12 bases between. This CDR3 contains 13 residues. The CDR3 DNA sequence: TGTGCCAGCAGCCCCGCATTGGTGAACACCATATATTTT. It is translated as CASSPALVNTIYF.

Note on this clone: This CDR3 is also generated by other DNA sequences in the sample. V and J are TRBV19 and TRBJ2-7, with 9 positions matching TRBD2. In germline, CDR1 is LNHDA, CDR2 SQIVND (reference sequence). The length of the CDR3 is 13 residues. J gave up 1 base and V 6 bases, and 1 base lay outside the gene matches. CDR3 residues: CASRAGGSYEQYF. Written as DNA, the CDR3 is TGTGCCAGTAGAGCGGGGGGATCCTACGAGCAGTACTTC.

On this clone: The sample has other DNA sequences that encode this CDR3 too. This rearrangement joins TRBV4-3 to TRBJ2-2; no clear D. With 0 bases removed from V and 2 bases from J, the gap between germline ends came to 7 bases. The germline V gene has CDR1 LGHNA and CDR2 YSLEER. This CDR3 spans 15 amino acids. This CDR3 is CASSQDSPNTGELFF. The CDR3 nucleotides read TGCGCCAGCAGCCAAGACAGCCCTAACACCGGGGAGCTGTTTTTT.